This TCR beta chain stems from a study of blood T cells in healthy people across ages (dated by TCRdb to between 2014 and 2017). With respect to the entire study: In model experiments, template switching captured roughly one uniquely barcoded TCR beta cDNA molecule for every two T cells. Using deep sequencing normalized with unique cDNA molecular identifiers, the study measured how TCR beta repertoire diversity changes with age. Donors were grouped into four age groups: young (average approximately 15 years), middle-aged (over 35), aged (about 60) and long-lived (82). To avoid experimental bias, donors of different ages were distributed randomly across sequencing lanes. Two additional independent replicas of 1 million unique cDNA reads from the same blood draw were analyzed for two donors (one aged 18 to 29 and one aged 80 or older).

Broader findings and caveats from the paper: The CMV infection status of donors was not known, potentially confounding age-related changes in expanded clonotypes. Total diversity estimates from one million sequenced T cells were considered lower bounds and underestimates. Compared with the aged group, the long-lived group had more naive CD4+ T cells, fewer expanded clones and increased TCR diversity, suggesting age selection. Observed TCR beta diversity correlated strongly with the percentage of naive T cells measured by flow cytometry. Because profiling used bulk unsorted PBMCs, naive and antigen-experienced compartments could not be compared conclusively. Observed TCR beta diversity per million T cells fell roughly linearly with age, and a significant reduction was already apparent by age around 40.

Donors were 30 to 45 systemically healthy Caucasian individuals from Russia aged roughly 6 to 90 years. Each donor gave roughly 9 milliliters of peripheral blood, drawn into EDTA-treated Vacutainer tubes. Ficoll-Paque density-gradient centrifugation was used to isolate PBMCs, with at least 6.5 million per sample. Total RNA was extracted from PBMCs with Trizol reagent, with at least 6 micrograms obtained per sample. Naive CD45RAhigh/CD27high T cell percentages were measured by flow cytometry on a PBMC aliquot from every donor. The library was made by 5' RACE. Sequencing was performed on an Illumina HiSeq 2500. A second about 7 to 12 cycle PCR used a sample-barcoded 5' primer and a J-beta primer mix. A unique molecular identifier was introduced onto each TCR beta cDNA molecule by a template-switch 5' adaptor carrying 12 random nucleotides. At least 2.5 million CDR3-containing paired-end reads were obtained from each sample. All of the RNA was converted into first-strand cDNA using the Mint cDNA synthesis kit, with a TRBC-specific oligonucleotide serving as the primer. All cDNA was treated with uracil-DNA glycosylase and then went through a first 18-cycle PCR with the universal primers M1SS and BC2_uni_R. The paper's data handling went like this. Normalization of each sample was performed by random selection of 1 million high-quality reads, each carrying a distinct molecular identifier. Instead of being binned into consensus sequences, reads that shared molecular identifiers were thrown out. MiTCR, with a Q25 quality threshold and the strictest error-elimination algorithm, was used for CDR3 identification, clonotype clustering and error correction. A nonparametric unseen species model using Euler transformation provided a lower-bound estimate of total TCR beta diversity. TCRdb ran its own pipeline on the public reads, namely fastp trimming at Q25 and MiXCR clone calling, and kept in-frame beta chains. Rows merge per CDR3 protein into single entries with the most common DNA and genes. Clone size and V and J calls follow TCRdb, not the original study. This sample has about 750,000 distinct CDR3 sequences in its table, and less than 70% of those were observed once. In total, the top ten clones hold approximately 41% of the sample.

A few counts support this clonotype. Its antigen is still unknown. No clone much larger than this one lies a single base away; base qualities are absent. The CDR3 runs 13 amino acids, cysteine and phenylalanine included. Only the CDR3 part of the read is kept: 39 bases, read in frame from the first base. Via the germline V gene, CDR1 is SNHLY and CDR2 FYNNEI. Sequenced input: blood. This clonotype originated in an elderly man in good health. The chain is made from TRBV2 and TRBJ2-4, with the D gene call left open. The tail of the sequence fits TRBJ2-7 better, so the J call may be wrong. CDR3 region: CASSDGLSDEQYF. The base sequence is TGTGCCAGCAGCGACGGGCTTTCGGACGAGCAGTACTTC.